This paragraph covers one TCR beta chain sequence. Its cognate antigen is unknown. TCRdb re-derived calls from the RT-PCR reads in MiXCR, one entry per CDR3 protein. The data contain about 520,000 distinct CDR3 sequences, approximately 7.3% of them singletons. The data belong to a study of response to subunit inactivated influenza vaccine. General study points: T cells newly recruited by each seasonal influenza vaccination are few, the authors suggested.

Deletions cut 2 bases from V and 5 bases from J, with 14 bases between. CDR1 is MNHEY, CDR2 SVGAGI, per germline. The CDR3 is 15 residues long. This chain joins TRBV6-5 and TRBJ2-3; D may be TRBD1 or TRBD2 (6 bases each). Material: PBMCs from blood, obtained around 2 years after vaccination. The clonotype originates from a man in his fifties or sixties who received an inactivated influenza vaccine. The CDR3 protein is CASSYRSGGEDTQYF. DNA for the CDR3: TGTGCCAGCAGTTACAGGTCCGGGGGCGAAGATACGCAGTATTTT.